Reported below is one T cell receptor (beta chain). Its antigen is unknown. No much larger clone exists at a distance of one base, and base qualities are not known. The CDR3 runs 14 residues from the cysteine to the phenylalanine. Only the CDR3 DNA stays, 42 bases, in frame from base 1. Relative to germline, V is missing 7 bases and J is missing 2 bases, with 6 bases of the junction outside any gene match. The germline V gene sets CDR1 to MNHEY and CDR2 to SVGAGI. These data are taken from a study of radiation and T cells in renal cell carcinoma (dated by TCRdb to the early 2020s). General notes on the study: Samples came from a clinical trial, in which primary renal cell carcinomas received 15 Gy stereotactic body radiation therapy followed by nephrectomy 4 weeks later. TCR beta sequencing covered some 55 samples in total, comprising around 25 tumors and about 27 peripheral blood samples. Across all 53 samples, approximately 4,000,000 unique CDR3 nucleotide sequences, encoding 2,658,974 unique CDR3 amino acid sequences, were identified. General findings and caveats noted by the study authors: In blood, the top tumor clonotypes increased from baseline to 2 weeks after radiation and then shrank by 4 weeks, which suggests a temporary expansion of tumor-resident clones. Dynamics of the blood repertoire were not tracked past 4 weeks after treatment. Because no pretreatment tumor biopsies were available, whether clonotypes were present in the tumor at baseline could not be determined. Because the trial had a single-armed design, the trial could not examine how radiation dose or scheduling affected the TCR repertoire.

TCR beta libraries were generated from genomic DNA with the immunoSEQ kit, following the manufacturer's recommendations. For library preparation, a first multiplex PCR was performed with proprietary primers, followed by a second PCR in which unique barcodes were added, and bead cleanups were performed after each round. Each sample batch included a kit-provided positive control reaction and a negative control reaction. The final libraries underwent checking on an Agilent 4200 TapeStation D1000 ScreenTape, volumetric pooling, and quantification by qPCR. Sequencing was performed on an Illumina NextSeq500 with a MidOutput 150-cycle cartridge, and 156 Read1 and 15 Index1 cycles were run with kit custom primers. The pooled library was loaded at 0.8 to 1 pM, and 20% PhiX control was spiked in. On the authors' methods: The vendor-processed data were analyzed in R, and a clonotype was defined as all T cells that share the same CDR3 nucleotide sequence. In the clone abundance analyses, frequencies were normalized to the 10,000 most abundant clones in each sample. Public T cell clones, averaging fewer than five per sample, were removed before analysis. Tumor-enriched clonotypes and baseline blood-enriched clonotypes were defined as those with an abundance difference of at least 32-fold between compartments. A beta-binomial differential abundance model was used to identify clonotypes that were expanded or contracted between blood time points. Tumor-blood repertoire similarity was measured with the Baroni-Urbani and Buser coefficient, and groups were compared using two-tailed Wilcoxon tests in R. TCRdb holds this immuneACCESS table with in-frame rearrangements only. Some clones are missing; in checked studies, unresolved V genes explain under half, and the rest has no known cause. The V and J calls and clone size come from that table; D and trimming were worked out from the DNA. This sample lists more than 150,000 clones; approximately 86% were detected once. Under 15% of the sample is held by the ten biggest clonotypes.

Read against the paper, the sample's time point label means: blood 2 weeks post-SBRT. The treatment or condition label on this specimen signifies: 15 Gy SBRT to primary tumor, nephrectomy 4 weeks later. Serial peripheral blood from radiation-treated patients was sampled at baseline, 2 weeks and 4 weeks after SBRT to track tumor-enriched clonotypes. Every patient had renal cell carcinoma of clear cell pathology. Genomic DNA for TCR sequencing was prepared using the QIAamp DNA Blood Mini Kit (Qiagen). Samples were included in the analyses only if all quality control checks were passed. This sequence originates from a woman in her forties or fifties with renal cell carcinoma. The sample in question was blood, obtained from a patient whose treatment included radiotherapy and nephrectomy. The chain links TRBV6-5 with TRBJ2-7, and TRBD2 aligns with 9 junction nucleotides. The DNA sequence is given as TGTGCCAGCACCTTGAAGCGGGGGGCCTACGAGCAGTACTTC. This gives the protein CASTLKRGAYEQYF.